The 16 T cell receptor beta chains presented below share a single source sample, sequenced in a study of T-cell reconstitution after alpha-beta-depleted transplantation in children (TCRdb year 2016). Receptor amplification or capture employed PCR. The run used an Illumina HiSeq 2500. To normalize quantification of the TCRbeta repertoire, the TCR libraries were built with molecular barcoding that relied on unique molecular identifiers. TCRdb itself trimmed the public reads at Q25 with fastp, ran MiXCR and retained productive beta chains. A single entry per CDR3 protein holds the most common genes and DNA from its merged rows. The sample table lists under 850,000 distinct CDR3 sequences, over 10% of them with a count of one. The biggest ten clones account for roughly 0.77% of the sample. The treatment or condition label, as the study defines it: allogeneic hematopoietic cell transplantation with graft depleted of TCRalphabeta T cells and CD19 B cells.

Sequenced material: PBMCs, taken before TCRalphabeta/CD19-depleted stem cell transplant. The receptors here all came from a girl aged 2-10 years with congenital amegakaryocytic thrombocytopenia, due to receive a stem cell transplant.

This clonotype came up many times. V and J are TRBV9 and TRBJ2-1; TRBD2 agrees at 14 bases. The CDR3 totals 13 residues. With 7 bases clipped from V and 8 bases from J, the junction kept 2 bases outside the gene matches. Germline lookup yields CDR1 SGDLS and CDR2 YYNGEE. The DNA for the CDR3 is TGTGCCAGCGGGACTAGCGGGAGCCATGAGCAGTTCTTC. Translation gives CASGTSGSHEQFF.

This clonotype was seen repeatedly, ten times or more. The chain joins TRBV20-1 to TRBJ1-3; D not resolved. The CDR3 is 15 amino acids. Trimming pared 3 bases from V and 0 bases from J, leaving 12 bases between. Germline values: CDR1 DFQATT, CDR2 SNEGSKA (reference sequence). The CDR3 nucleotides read TGCAGTGCTAGCCCCCCCAGAAGCTCTGGAAACACCATATATTTT. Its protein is CSASPPRSSGNTIYF.

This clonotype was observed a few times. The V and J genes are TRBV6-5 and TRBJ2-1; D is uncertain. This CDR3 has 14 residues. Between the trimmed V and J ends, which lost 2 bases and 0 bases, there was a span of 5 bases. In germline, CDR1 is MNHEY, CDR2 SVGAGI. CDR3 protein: CASSYEDSYNEQFF. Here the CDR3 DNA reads TGTGCCAGCAGTTACGAGGACTCCTACAATGAGCAGTTCTTC.

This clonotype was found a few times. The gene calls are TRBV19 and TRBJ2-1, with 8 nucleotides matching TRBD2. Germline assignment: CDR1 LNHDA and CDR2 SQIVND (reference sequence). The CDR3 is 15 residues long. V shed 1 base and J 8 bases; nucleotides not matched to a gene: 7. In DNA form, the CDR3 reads TGTGCCAGTAGTATAGCCCAGCGGGAGTTGGATGAGCAGTTCTTC. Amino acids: CASSIAQRELDEQFF.

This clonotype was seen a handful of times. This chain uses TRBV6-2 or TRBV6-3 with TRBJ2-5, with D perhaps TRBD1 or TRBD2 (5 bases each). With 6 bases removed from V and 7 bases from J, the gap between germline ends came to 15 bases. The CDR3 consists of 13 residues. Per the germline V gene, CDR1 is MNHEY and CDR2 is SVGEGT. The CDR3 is CASSRDRAATQYF. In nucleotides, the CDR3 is TGTGCCAGCAGCCGGGACCGCGCGGCGACCCAGTACTTC.

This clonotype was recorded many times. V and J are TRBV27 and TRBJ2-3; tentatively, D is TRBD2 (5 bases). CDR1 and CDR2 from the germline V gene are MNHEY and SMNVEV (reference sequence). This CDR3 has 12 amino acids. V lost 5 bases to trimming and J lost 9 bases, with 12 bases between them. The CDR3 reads CASSPNWETQYF. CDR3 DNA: TGTGCCAGCAGTCCTAACTGGGAGACGCAGTATTTT.

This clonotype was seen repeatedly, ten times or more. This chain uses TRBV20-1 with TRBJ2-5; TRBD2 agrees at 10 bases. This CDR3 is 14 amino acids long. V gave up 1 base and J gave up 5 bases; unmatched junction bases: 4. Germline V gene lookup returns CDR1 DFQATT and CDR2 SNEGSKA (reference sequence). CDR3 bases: TGCAGTGCTAGAGTGGGACTAGCGCTCGAGACCCAGTACTTC. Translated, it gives CSARVGLALETQYF.

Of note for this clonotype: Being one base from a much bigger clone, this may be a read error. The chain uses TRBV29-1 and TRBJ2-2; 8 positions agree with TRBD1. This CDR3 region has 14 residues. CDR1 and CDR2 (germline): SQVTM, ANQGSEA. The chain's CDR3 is CSGRGRWYTGELFF. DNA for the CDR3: TGCAGTGGCAGGGGGCGATGGTACACCGGGGAGCTGTTTTTT.

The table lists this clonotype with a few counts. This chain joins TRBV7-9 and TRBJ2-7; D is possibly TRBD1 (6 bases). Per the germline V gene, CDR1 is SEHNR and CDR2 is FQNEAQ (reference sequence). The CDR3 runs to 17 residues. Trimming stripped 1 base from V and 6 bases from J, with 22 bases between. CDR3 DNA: TGTGCCAGCAGCTTAGGGGAACAGGGTCCAAGGGGGATCGAGCAGTACTTC. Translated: CASSLGEQGPRGIEQYF.

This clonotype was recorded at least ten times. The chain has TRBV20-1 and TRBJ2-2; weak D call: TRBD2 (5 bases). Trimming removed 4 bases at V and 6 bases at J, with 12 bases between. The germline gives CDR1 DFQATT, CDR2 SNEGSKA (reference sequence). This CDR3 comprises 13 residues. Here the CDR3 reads CSATTSASGELFF. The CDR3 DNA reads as TGCAGTGCTACCACTAGTGCGTCCGGGGAGCTGTTTTTT.

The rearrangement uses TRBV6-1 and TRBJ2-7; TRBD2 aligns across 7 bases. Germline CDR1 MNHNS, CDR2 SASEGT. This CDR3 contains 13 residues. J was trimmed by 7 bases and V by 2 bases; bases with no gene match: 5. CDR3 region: CASSETGGGEQYF. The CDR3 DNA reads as TGTGCCAGCAGTGAAACCGGGGGAGGGGAGCAGTACTTC.

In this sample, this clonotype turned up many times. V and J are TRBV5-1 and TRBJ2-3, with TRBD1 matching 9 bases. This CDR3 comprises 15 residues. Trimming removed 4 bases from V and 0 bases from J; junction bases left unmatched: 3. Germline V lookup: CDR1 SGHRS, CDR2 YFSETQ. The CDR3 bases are TGCGCCAGCAGCGGGACAGGGATTAGCACAGATACGCAGTATTTT. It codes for CASSGTGISTDTQYF. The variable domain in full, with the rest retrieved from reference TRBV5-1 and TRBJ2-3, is KAGVTQTPRYLIKTRGQQVTLSCSPISGHRSVSWYQQTPGQGLQFLFEYFSETQRNKGNFPGRFSGRQFSNSRSEMNVSTLELGDSALYLCASSGTGISTDTQYFGPGTRLTVL.

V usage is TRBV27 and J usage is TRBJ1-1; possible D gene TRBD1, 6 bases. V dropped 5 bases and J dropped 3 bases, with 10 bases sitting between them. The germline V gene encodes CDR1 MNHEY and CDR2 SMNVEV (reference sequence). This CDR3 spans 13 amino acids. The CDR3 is CASSNQGHTEAFF. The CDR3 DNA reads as TGTGCCAGCAGTAACCAGGGGCACACTGAAGCTTTCTTT.

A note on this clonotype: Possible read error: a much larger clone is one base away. The CDR3 loop reads CSAAVRNNEQFF. In DNA form, the CDR3 reads TGCAGCGCCGCCGTGCGAAACAATGAGCAGTTCTTC. The chain has TRBV29-1 and TRBJ2-1, with unresolved D. Trimming shortened V by 7 bases and J by 5 bases, and 12 bases separated the two germline ends. This CDR3 region has 12 residues. CDR1 SQVTM and CDR2 ANQGSEA come from the germline V gene.

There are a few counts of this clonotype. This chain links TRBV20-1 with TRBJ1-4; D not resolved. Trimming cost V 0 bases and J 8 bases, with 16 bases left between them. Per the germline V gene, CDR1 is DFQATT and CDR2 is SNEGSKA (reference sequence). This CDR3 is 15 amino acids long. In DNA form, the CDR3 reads TGCAGTGCTAGAGATCGGGAAACCGAGGGCGAAAAACTGTTTTTT. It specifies CSARDRETEGEKLFF.

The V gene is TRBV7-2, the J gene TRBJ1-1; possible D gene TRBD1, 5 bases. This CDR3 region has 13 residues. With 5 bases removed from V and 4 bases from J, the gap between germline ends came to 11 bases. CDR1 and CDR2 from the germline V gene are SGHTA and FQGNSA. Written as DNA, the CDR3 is TGTGCCAGCAGCCTCTGGGGGAGCACTGAAGCTTTCTTT. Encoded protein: CASSLWGSTEAFF.